Following are 25 T cell receptor beta chains from one sample sequenced in a study of early T cells in non-severe SARS-CoV-2 infection (dated by TCRdb to about 2021). Library preparation was by 5' RACE. TCRdb shows the sequencer as NextSeq 500. Starting from the raw public reads, TCRdb applied fastp trimming at Q25, assembled clones with MiXCR and retained in-frame beta chains. Rows with one shared CDR3 protein collapse into an entry with the most common genes and DNA. For this sample there are 90,000 to 120,000 distinct CDR3 sequences; around 10% appear just once. The top ten clones comprise more than 6.5% of the sample. The specimen was whole blood. The source is an adult who was a healthcare worker with PCR-confirmed SARS-CoV-2 infection or an uninfected control (not recorded which).

V and J are TRBV5-1 and TRBJ2-3; D may be TRBD1 (6 bases). The germline gives CDR1 SGHRS, CDR2 YFSETQ. V was pared by 4 bases and J by 2 bases, with 14 bases between. This CDR3 comprises 15 residues. CDR3 nucleotides: TGCGCCAGCAGCACCCCACAGGGCCACACAGATACGCAGTATTTT. Its translation is CASSTPQGHTDTQYF.

This clonotype showed up just a few times. The chain recombines TRBV14 with TRBJ2-7; D remains unclear. From germline, CDR1 is SGHDN and CDR2 FVKESK. This CDR3 has 14 residues. The V end lost 1 base, the J end lost 1 base, and 8 bases lay between the germline ends. Written as DNA, the CDR3 is TGTGCCAGCAGCCAAGGGATAGGGTCCTACGAGCAGTACTTC. Its protein product is CASSQGIGSYEQYF.

Only a few counts were recorded for this clonotype. V usage is TRBV9 and J usage is TRBJ2-1; D ambiguous. Trimming shortened V by 0 bases and J by 7 bases, and 5 bases separated the two germline ends. CDR3 length equals 12 residues. Germline V lookup: CDR1 SGDLS, CDR2 YYNGEE. The CDR3 DNA follows: TGTGCCAGCAGCGTAGCTAAAAATGAGCAGTTCTTC. Translation: CASSVAKNEQFF.

The chain employs TRBV2 and TRBJ2-1; 15 bases line up with TRBD2. Germline V CDR1 and CDR2: SNHLY, FYNNEI. V lost 10 bases to trimming and J lost 2 bases; unmatched junction nucleotides: 15. The CDR3 is 19 residues long. CDR3 in DNA: TGTGCCACCCCGACTCTAGACAGGACTAGCGGGAGGGCCTACAATGAGCAGTTCTTC. Translated, it gives CATPTLDRTSGRAYNEQFF. Together with reference TRBV2 and TRBJ2-1, the CDR3 gives the full variable domain: EPEVTQTPSHQVTQMGQEVILRCVPISNHLYFYWYRQILGQKVEFLVSFYNNEISEKSEIFDDQFSVERPDGSNFTLKIRSTKLEDSAMYFCATPTLDRTSGRAYNEQFFGPGTRLTVL.

The rearrangement uses TRBV20-1 and TRBJ2-1, with D perhaps being TRBD1 or TRBD2 (5 bases each). The CDR3 extends over 12 amino acids. CDR1 DFQATT and CDR2 SNEGSKA come from the germline V gene (reference sequence). Trimming shortened V by 5 bases and J by 5 bases, and 10 bases separated the two germline ends. CDR3 protein: CSAPRDHNEQFF. The CDR3 bases are TGCAGTGCTCCCCGGGACCACAATGAGCAGTTCTTC.

The chain has TRBV5-1 and TRBJ2-5, with TRBD2 identical over 9 bases. The length of the CDR3 is 16 residues. The V and J ends lost 0 bases and 5 bases, in that order; junction bases with no gene match: 8. Germline loops: CDR1 SGHRS, CDR2 YFSETQ. The CDR3 loop is CASSLVLAGGEETQYF. The CDR3 nucleotides read TGCGCCAGCAGCTTGGTGTTGGCGGGAGGGGAGGAGACCCAGTACTTC.

At least ten counts were recorded for this clonotype. The rearrangement links TRBV12-3 or TRBV12-4 to TRBJ2-1; tentative D call: TRBD2 (6 bases). The CDR3 totals 13 residues. Trimming took off 6 bases at V and 10 bases at J, with 16 bases between the two ends. The CDR3 reads CASSRDWGSEQFF. CDR3 nucleotides: TGTGCCAGCAGCCGGGACTGGGGTAGCGAGCAGTTCTTC.

This clonotype was found many times. This sequence joins TRBV6-5 and TRBJ2-1; D is undetermined. Trimming stripped 5 bases from V and 4 bases from J, with 6 bases between. In germline, CDR1 is MNHEY, CDR2 SVGAGI. This CDR3 is 12 amino acids long. In DNA, the CDR3 is TGTGCCAGCAGTAGCGAATACAATGAGCAGTTCTTC. Translation gives CASSSEYNEQFF.

This clonotype was recorded at least ten times. The chain joins TRBV28 to TRBJ2-5; D may be TRBD2 (7 bases). CDR3 length equals 17 residues. Trimming removed 3 bases from V and 4 bases from J, with 21 bases in between. In germline, CDR1 is MDHEN, CDR2 SYDVKM. DNA for the CDR3: TGTGCCAGCAGTTTTCTAACAGGGAGGGGGTCGGGAGAGACCCAGTACTTC. Encoded protein: CASSFLTGRGSGETQYF.

The chain uses TRBV15 and TRBJ2-2; D is uncertain. Germline-derived CDR1 and CDR2 are LNHNV and YYDKDF (reference sequence). This CDR3 is built from 17 residues. V lost 0 bases to trimming and J lost 8 bases, with 19 bases between them. This chain's CDR3 is CATSRDGVRIGFGELFF. In DNA, the CDR3 is TGTGCCACCAGCAGAGATGGGGTGCGGATCGGATTTGGGGAGCTGTTTTTT. Supplemented by reference TRBV15 and TRBJ2-2, the full variable domain reads DAMVIQNPRYQVTQFGKPVTLSCSQTLNHNVMYWYQQKSSQAPKLLFHYYDKDFNNEADTPDNFQSRRPNTSFCFLDIRSPGLGDTAMYLCATSRDGVRIGFGELFFGEGSRLTVL.

This clonotype was picked up a small number of times. CDR3 amino acids: CASSVTGGGMMETQYF. The DNA for the CDR3 is TGTGCCAGCAGCGTGACCGGGGGAGGGATGATGGAGACCCAGTACTTC. The chain has TRBV7-8 and TRBJ2-5, with TRBD2 matching over 7 bases. CDR3 length equals 16 residues. Trimming removed 5 bases from V and 5 bases from J; junction bases left unmatched: 14. Germline V gives CDR1 SGHVS, CDR2 FQNEAQ.

CDR3 protein: CAWSVLRGTVKASGANVLTF. The CDR3 bases are TGTGCCTGGAGTGTACTCCGAGGGACAGTCAAGGCCTCTGGGGCCAACGTCCTGACTTTC. This chain links TRBV30 with TRBJ2-6; 7 nucleotides match TRBD1. Trimming took 0 bases from V and 0 from J; bases not matched to a gene: 14. Per germline, CDR1 GTSNPN and CDR2 SVGIG (reference sequence). There are 20 residues in the CDR3.

For the CDR3, the DNA is TGTGCCAGTAGTCCCCAACTGGCGAACACCGGGGAGCTGTTTTTT. Amino acid sequence: CASSPQLANTGELFF. This chain joins TRBV19 and TRBJ2-2; no definite D call. V shed 5 bases and J shed 0 bases, with 10 bases lying between them. The CDR3 spans 15 residues. The germline V gene has CDR1 LNHDA and CDR2 SQIVND (reference sequence).

Comment on this clonotype: This clone may be a read error of a much larger clone one base away. The V call is TRBV21-1, the J call TRBJ1-4; whether TRBD1, the table's D call, matches the DNA was not checked. TRBV21-1 is a pseudogene locus. The length of the CDR3 is 17 residues. DNA for the CDR3: TGTGCCAACACCCCATCGAGGGTCCGGGACAGGGATGAAAAACTGTTTTTT. It translates to CANTPSRVRDRDEKLFF.

The chain employs TRBV20-1 and TRBJ2-7; 10 nucleotides align to TRBD2. CDR3 length: 15 residues. The J segment lost 6 bases and the V segment lost 2 bases, leaving 10 bases of the junction unmatched. Germline assignment: CDR1 DFQATT and CDR2 SNEGSKA (reference sequence). CDR3 sequence reads: CSARKGTSGIIEQYF. The CDR3 bases are TGCAGTGCTAGAAAGGGCACTAGCGGGATAATCGAGCAGTACTTC.

The gene calls are TRBV6-1 and TRBJ2-1; 14 nucleotides line up with TRBD2. The CDR3 contains 14 residues. The V gene's germline CDR1 is MNHNS and CDR2 SASEGT. V shed 8 bases and J 3 bases; nucleotides not matched to a gene: 0. The CDR3 is CASGTSGSYNEQFF. The CDR3 nucleotides read TGTGCCAGCGGGACTAGCGGGAGCTACAATGAGCAGTTCTTC.

There are a few counts of this clonotype. CDR3 amino acids: CASSEFGVSGTNNEQFF. The CDR3 DNA sequence: TGTGCCAGCAGCGAGTTTGGGGTTAGCGGTACTAACAATGAGCAGTTCTTC. The J gene is TRBJ2-1, the V gene TRBV9; a possible D gene is TRBD2 (6 bases). The germline V and J ends were trimmed by 3 bases and 5 bases, with 21 bases remaining between them. Looked up from germline, CDR1 is SGDLS and CDR2 is YYNGEE. The CDR3 has 17 amino acids.

This clonotype was counted many times. This sequence joins TRBV28 and TRBJ2-7; unclear D gene. V was cut by 5 bases and J by 1 base, with 3 bases left in between. The CDR3 covers 11 residues. Germline CDR1 reads MDHEN; CDR2 reads SYDVKM. The CDR3 DNA sequence: TGTGCCAGCAGTATTTCCTACGAGCAGTACTTC. Its protein product is CASSISYEQYF.

A few counts support this clonotype. V and J are TRBV7-9 and TRBJ2-7, with D unclear. Between the trimmed V and J ends, which lost 5 bases and 4 bases, there was a span of 9 bases. Germline loops: CDR1 SEHNR, CDR2 FQNEAQ (reference sequence). The CDR3 is 12 amino acids. The CDR3 sequence: CASSHESYEQYF. CDR3 bases: TGTGCCAGCAGCCATGAGAGTTACGAGCAGTACTTC. Complete variable domain (other parts from reference TRBV7-9 and TRBJ2-7): DTGVSQNPRHKITKRGQNVTFRCDPISEHNRLYWYRQTLGQGPEFLTYFQNEAQLEKSRLLSDRFSAERPKGSFSTLEIQRTEQGDSAMYLCASSHESYEQYFGPGTRLTVT.

This clonotype was picked up many times. This chain connects TRBV12-3 or TRBV12-4 to TRBJ1-6, with 7 bases that match TRBD1. J gave up 6 bases and V 6 bases, and 8 bases lay outside the gene matches. This CDR3 region has 15 residues. CDR3 in amino acids: CASSQTGEGNSPLHF. For the CDR3, the DNA is TGTGCCAGCAGCCAAACAGGGGAAGGTAATTCACCCCTCCACTTT.

This clonotype showed up many times. The chain carries TRBV6-2 or TRBV6-3 and TRBJ2-7; 9 positions agree with TRBD1. Losses at the gene ends were 6 bases for V and 2 bases for J; bases not matched to a gene: 11. The germline gives CDR1 MNHEY, CDR2 SVGEGT. This CDR3 has 16 residues. This CDR3 reads CASRLRGDRAPYEQYF. CDR3 DNA: TGTGCCAGCAGACTCCGAGGGGACAGGGCCCCCTACGAGCAGTACTTC.

The CDR3 spells CASSLDGYEQFF. DNA for the CDR3: TGTGCCAGCAGCTTAGATGGCTATGAGCAGTTCTTC. This chain joins TRBV7-6 and TRBJ2-1; no firm D call. V was trimmed by 1 base and J by 8 bases, leaving 6 bases between them. Germline assignment: CDR1 SGHVS and CDR2 FNYEAQ. This CDR3 is 12 amino acids long.

The V call is TRBV28, the J call TRBJ2-3; D unresolved. There are 14 residues in the CDR3. Germline V gives CDR1 MDHEN, CDR2 SYDVKM. The V end was cut by 5 bases, the J end by 0 bases, with 9 bases between. The CDR3 protein is CASSLQPSTDTQYF. In DNA, the CDR3 is TGTGCCAGCAGTCTACAGCCTAGCACAGATACGCAGTATTTT.

This clonotype was picked up a small number of times. The chain couples TRBV6-2 or TRBV6-3 to TRBJ1-1; unclear D gene. The V end was cut by 8 bases, the J end by 0 bases, with 10 bases between. Germline V gene lookup returns CDR1 MNHEY and CDR2 SVGEGT. The CDR3 is 13 residues long. CDR3 nucleotides: TGTGCCAGCTCGGGCGATTTGAACACTGAAGCTTTCTTT. As protein: CASSGDLNTEAFF.

This chain connects TRBV20-1 to TRBJ2-7; 9 bases align to TRBD2. CDR3 size: 14 residues. Losses at the gene ends were 4 bases for V and 2 bases for J; bases not matched to a gene: 6. CDR1 DFQATT and CDR2 SNEGSKA come from the germline V gene (reference sequence). The CDR3 region has the DNA TGCAGTGCTACCCGACGGACTAGCGCCTACGAGCAGTACTTC. The encoded protein is CSATRRTSAYEQYF.